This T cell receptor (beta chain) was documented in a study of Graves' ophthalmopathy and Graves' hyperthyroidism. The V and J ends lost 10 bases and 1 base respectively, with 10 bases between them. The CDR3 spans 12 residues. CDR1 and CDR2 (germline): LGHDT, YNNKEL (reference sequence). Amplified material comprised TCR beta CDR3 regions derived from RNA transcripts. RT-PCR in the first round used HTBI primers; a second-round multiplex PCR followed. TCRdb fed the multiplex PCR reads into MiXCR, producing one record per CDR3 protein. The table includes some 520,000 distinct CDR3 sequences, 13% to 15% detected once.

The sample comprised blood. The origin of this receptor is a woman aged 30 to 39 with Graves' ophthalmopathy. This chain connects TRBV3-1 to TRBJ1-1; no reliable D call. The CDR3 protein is CATATGNTEAFF. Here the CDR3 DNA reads TGTGCCACCGCGACGGGGAACACTGAAGCTTTCTTT. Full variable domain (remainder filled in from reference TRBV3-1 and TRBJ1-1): DTAVSQTPKYLVTQMGNDKSIKCEQNLGHDTMYWYKQDSKKFLKIMFSYNNKELIINETVPNRFSPKSPDKAHLNLHINSLELGDSAVYFCATATGNTEAFFGQGTRLTVV.